What follows are 17 T cell receptor beta chains derived from one specimen sequenced in a study of cytomegalovirus exposure and HLA in healthy donors. TCRdb keeps only in-frame clones here, not all; method: immunoSEQ multiplex PCR. The sample records approximately 190,000 clones, over 65% being singletons. Sequences were obtained from PBMCs. Every receptor here comes from a man aged 18 to 35 in good health and CMV-seropositive.

This clone was seen just once. CDR3 coding DNA: TGTGCCAGCAGCTTAGCTGGGGGCATGTACGAGCAGTACTTC. The encoded protein is CASSLAGGMYEQYF. This chain links TRBV7-3 with TRBJ2-7, with D maybe TRBD1 (6 bases). From germline, CDR1 is SGHTA and CDR2 FQGTGA. The CDR3 is 14 residues long. Trimming stripped 2 bases from V and 4 bases from J, with 12 bases between.

This chain connects TRBV19 to TRBJ1-5; TRBD1 agrees at 10 bases. The CDR3 sequence is 18 residues long. Germline loops: CDR1 LNHDA, CDR2 SQIVND (reference sequence). J was trimmed by 7 bases and V by 3 bases; bases with no gene match: 15. CDR3 DNA sequence: TGTGCCAGTAGTATTCCGCGAGGGGACAGGGGACTAGGACAGCCCCAGCATTTT. Protein product: CASSIPRGDRGLGQPQHF.

The V call is TRBV6-5, the J call TRBJ2-3, with a possible D match to TRBD2 (5 bases). Germline CDR1 reads MNHEY; CDR2 reads SVGAGI. The CDR3 runs to 13 residues. Trimming took 6 bases from V and 2 from J, leaving 9 bases between them. The CDR3 loop reads CASRTGSTDTQYF. For the CDR3, the DNA is TGTGCCAGCAGGACGGGATCCACAGATACGCAGTATTTT.

V gene TRBV25-1 combines with J gene TRBJ2-3; weak D call: TRBD2 (6 bases). Between the trimmed V and J ends, which lost 4 bases and 1 base, there was a span of 15 bases. Germline V gene sequence: CDR1 MGHDK, CDR2 SYGVNS. The CDR3 length is 16 residues. CDR3 protein: CASSARDRLGTDTQYF. The CDR3 nucleotides read TGTGCCAGCAGTGCCCGGGACCGACTAGGCACAGATACGCAGTATTTT.

This clone has only a few counts. The rearrangement joins TRBV7-3 to TRBJ1-2; D gene uncertain. Germline values: CDR1 SGHTA, CDR2 FQGTGA. Deletions cut 5 bases from V and 2 bases from J, with 9 bases between. CDR3 size: 13 residues. The CDR3 sequence is CASSVQPNYGYTF. The CDR3 DNA sequence: TGTGCCAGCAGCGTACAGCCCAACTATGGCTACACCTTC.

This chain links TRBV7-9 with TRBJ2-3, with TRBD1 matching over 7 bases. V lost 4 bases and J lost 1; bases outside the gene matches: 8. Germline V lookup: CDR1 SEHNR, CDR2 FQNEAQ (reference sequence). The CDR3 is 16 residues long. The CDR3 region has the DNA TGTGCCAGCAGCTCCATAAGGGGACAGCGCACAGATACGCAGTATTTT. It codes for CASSSIRGQRTDTQYF.

The chain combines TRBV7-2 with TRBJ2-1; D possibly corresponds to TRBD2 (6 bases). The length of the CDR3 is 15 residues. The germline V and J ends were trimmed by 4 bases and 0 bases, with 10 bases remaining between them. Germline V gene lookup returns CDR1 SGHTA and CDR2 FQGNSA. CDR3 nucleotides: TGTGCCAGCAGCTCCCCGGGGGACTCCTACAATGAGCAGTTCTTC. Its protein is CASSSPGDSYNEQFF. The variable domain in full, with the rest retrieved from reference TRBV7-2 and TRBJ2-1, is GAGVSQSPSNKVTEKGKDVELRCDPISGHTALYWYRQSLGQGLEFLIYFQGNSAPDKSGLPSDRFSAERTGGSVSTLTIQRTQQEDSAVYLCASSSPGDSYNEQFFGPGTRLTVL.

V and J are TRBV5-8 and TRBJ2-5; 13 bases are a match to TRBD2. V shed 4 bases, J shed 2 bases, and the junction held 5 bases outside the gene matches. Per germline, CDR1 SGHTS and CDR2 YDEGEE. The CDR3 totals 16 residues. CDR3 in amino acids: CASSPGLAGEQETQYF. The CDR3 DNA sequence: TGTGCCAGCAGCCCTGGACTAGCGGGAGAACAAGAGACCCAGTACTTC.

The V gene is TRBV6-4, the J gene TRBJ1-4; no firm D call. The CDR3 consists of 15 residues. Trimming stripped 4 bases from V and 1 base from J, with 10 bases between. The germline V gene has CDR1 MRHNA and CDR2 SNTAGT. The CDR3 protein is CASSVSAGTNEKLFF. CDR3 sequence (DNA): TGTGCCAGCAGTGTTTCCGCGGGAACTAATGAAAAACTGTTTTTT.

The chain uses TRBV18 and TRBJ2-2, with D tentatively TRBD1 (5 bases). This CDR3 has 17 amino acids. Trimming removed 5 bases at V and 0 bases at J, with 16 bases between. The germline CDR1 and CDR2 sequences are KGHSH and LQKENI. DNA for the CDR3: TGTGCCAGCTCATCGCAAGCAGACAGTCCGAACACCGGGGAGCTGTTTTTT. Translated: CASSSQADSPNTGELFF.

This chain connects TRBV28 to TRBJ2-5; TRBD1 matches 9 bases. V shed 4 bases, J shed 6 bases, and the junction held 9 bases outside the gene matches. This CDR3 comprises 15 residues. Germline lookup yields CDR1 MDHEN and CDR2 SYDVKM. CDR3 protein: CASSSQQGALKTQYF. In nucleotides, the CDR3 is TGTGCCAGCAGTTCCCAACAGGGGGCGCTCAAGACCCAGTACTTC. Filled out from reference TRBV28 and TRBJ2-5, the complete variable domain reads DVKVTQSSRYLVKRTGEKVFLECVQDMDHENMFWYRQDPGLGLRLIYFSYDVKMKEKGDIPEGYSVSREKKERFSLILESASTNQTSMYLCASSSQQGALKTQYFGPGTRLLVL.

This chain joins TRBV6-1 and TRBJ2-5; 8 bases line up with TRBD1. The CDR3 runs to 13 residues. V lost 7 bases to trimming and J lost 3 bases; unmatched junction nucleotides: 4. CDR1 and CDR2 from the germline V gene are MNHNS and SASEGT. The CDR3 DNA follows: TGTGCCAGCAACCAGGGGGCGGAAGAGACCCAGTACTTC. The encoded protein is CASNQGAEETQYF.

The chain recombines TRBV6-6 with TRBJ2-2; 7 bases match TRBD2. Germline CDR1 is MNHNY and CDR2 is SVGAGI (reference sequence). The CDR3 is 15 residues long. V lost 0 bases to trimming and J lost 7 bases; unmatched junction nucleotides: 5. The DNA for the CDR3 is TGTGCCAGCAGTTACTCTGGCGGGAGAGGCGGGGAGCTGTTTTTT. Amino acids: CASSYSGGRGGELFF.

The chain recombines TRBV30 with TRBJ1-4; D is uncertain. The CDR3 loop spans 13 amino acids. Germline CDR1 and CDR2: GTSNPN and SVGIG (reference sequence). Trimming took 3 bases from V and 8 from J, leaving 13 bases between them. The CDR3 DNA is TGTGCCTGGAGCCAATGGGCCGGCGAAAAACTGTTTTTT. Its translation is CAWSQWAGEKLFF.

The CDR3 DNA sequence: TGCGCCAGCAGCCGCGGACTAGCGGGAGTGGGTGAGCAGTTCTTC. This translates into CASSRGLAGVGEQFF. The chain is built from TRBV5-1 and TRBJ2-1, with 13 bases aligning to TRBD2. CDR3 size: 15 residues. The V and J ends lost 4 bases and 9 bases, in that order; junction bases with no gene match: 7. The germline CDR1 and CDR2 sequences are SGHRS and YFSETQ. The full variable domain, rest sourced from reference TRBV5-1 and TRBJ2-1, is KAGVTQTPRYLIKTRGQQVTLSCSPISGHRSVSWYQQTPGQGLQFLFEYFSETQRNKGNFPGRFSGRQFSNSRSEMNVSTLELGDSALYLCASSRGLAGVGEQFFGPGTRLTVL.

The chain uses TRBV27 and TRBJ2-5; weak D call: TRBD1 (5 bases). V lost 2 bases and J 5 bases, leaving 9 bases between the germline ends. The CDR3 runs to 13 residues. The germline CDR1 and CDR2 sequences are MNHEY and SMNVEV (reference sequence). The CDR3 DNA follows: TGTGCCAGCAGTTTACAGGGCGGTGAGACCCAGTACTTC. Protein: CASSLQGGETQYF.

This chain connects TRBV27 to TRBJ2-2, with 8 bases aligning to TRBD2. The V gene's germline CDR1 is MNHEY and CDR2 SMNVEV (reference sequence). Trimming took 3 bases from V and 6 from J; bases not matched to a gene: 3. This CDR3 has 14 amino acids. CDR3 residues: CASSFSAGAGELFF. The CDR3 nucleotides are TGTGCCAGCAGTTTTTCAGCGGGAGCCGGGGAGCTGTTTTTT.